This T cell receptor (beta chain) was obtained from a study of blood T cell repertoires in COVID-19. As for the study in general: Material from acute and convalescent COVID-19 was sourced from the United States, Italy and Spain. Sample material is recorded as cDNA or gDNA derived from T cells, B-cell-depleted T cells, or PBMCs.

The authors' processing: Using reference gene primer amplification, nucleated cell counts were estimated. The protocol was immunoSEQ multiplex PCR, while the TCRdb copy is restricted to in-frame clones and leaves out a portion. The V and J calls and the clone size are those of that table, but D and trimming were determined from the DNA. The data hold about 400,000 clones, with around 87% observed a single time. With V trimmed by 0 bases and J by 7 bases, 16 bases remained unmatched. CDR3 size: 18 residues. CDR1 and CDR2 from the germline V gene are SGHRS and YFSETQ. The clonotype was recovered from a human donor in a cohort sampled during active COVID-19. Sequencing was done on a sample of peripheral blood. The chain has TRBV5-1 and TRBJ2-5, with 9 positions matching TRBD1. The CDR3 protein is CASSLVGQGFRNGGTQYF. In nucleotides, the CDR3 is TGCGCCAGCAGCTTGGTGGGACAGGGTTTTCGCAACGGGGGGACCCAGTACTTC.